Sequencing of this T cell receptor (beta chain) was carried out in a study of control samples from healthy donors and cancer patients. There are 13 residues in the CDR3. Trimming at V came to 9 bases and at J to 4 bases, leaving 4 bases not matched to a gene. The germline gives CDR1 SGHRS, CDR2 YFSETQ. The repertoire was sequenced with immunoSEQ multiplex PCR; TCRdb's copy has only in-frame clones and lacks some. The top ten hold under 4.5% of the sample, which has more than 85,000 clones, roughly nine tenths seen once. The clonotype comes from a human donor in good health. The donor label of this sample is uncertain. Sequencing used blood. The J gene is TRBJ2-2, the V gene TRBV5-1; the match to TRBD1 covers 9 bases. CDR3 sequence (DNA): TGCGCCACTAGGACAGGGGTCACCGGGGAGCTGTTTTTT. The encoded protein is CATRTGVTGELFF.